This T cell receptor beta chain was obtained from a study of blood T cell repertoires in COVID-19 (dated by TCRdb to 2020 to 2021). With regard to the full study: Collaborator samples came from the United States, Italy and Spain and covered acute and convalescent phases of COVID-19. Samples came from the ongoing ImmuneRACE study (first 160 participants) plus 1,254 subjects from 6 global collaborators. The repertoires were released in a freely available public database meant as a resource for research on the immune response to SARS-CoV-2. A de-identified subject ID, COVID-19 status, age in years and sex were almost always included in the sample metadata. Subjects who had been exposed to COVID-19, were actively infected with it, or had recovered from it provided the deeply sampled blood TCRbeta repertoires that made up the dataset. HLA class I and class II types, where available, came from metadata supplied by the sample provider rather than from assay-based typing. The material from the prospective study consisted of cDNA or gDNA derived from T cells, B-cell-depleted T cells, or PBMCs.

The paper as a whole reports these results and caveats: The quantity of clinical and demographic metadata differed by source and by participant and was supplied without curation.

Collaborating institutions collected whole blood in K2EDTA tubes following their own protocols. Collaborator samples were shipped for TCRbeta analysis as frozen whole blood, isolated PBMCs, or DNA extracted from either sample type. TCRbeta CDR3 regions were amplified from genomic DNA by means of the immunoSEQ Assay, a bias-controlled multiplex PCR. Per the original workflow: Within the assay, amplification of reference gene primers was used to estimate how many nucleated cells each sample contained. Sequence reads were collapsed and filtered to measure the absolute abundance of every unique TCRbeta CDR3 rearrangement. For each sample, productive Simpson clonality was calculated by taking the square root of Simpson's diversity index across productive rearrangements. TCRdb retrieved this table from immuneACCESS and kept in-frame rearrangements only. Not all clones are present; in checked studies, unresolved V genes account for under half, and no reason is known for the remainder. V and J calls and clone size are those listed in that table; D and trimming were worked out from the DNA. This sample holds over 200,000 clones; 65% to 90% were observed only once. Together, the top ten hold roughly 4.9% of the sample.

A word on this clone: Its antigen has not been determined. No clone much larger than this one lies a single base away; base qualities are absent.

The CDR3 numbers 22 residues from cysteine through phenylalanine. The only DNA kept is the CDR3, 66 bases in frame from the first base. The junction shows trimming of 1 base on V and 0 bases on J, and the gene matches do not reach 19 bases of it. The germline V gene provides CDR1 LGHNT and CDR2 FRNRAP. Sequenced sample: peripheral blood. The chain is assembled from TRBV12-5 and TRBJ2-2, with TRBD2 matching 8 junction bases. The TCR originated in a human donor in a cohort sampled during active COVID-19. The CDR3 reads as follows: CASGLALTDGTRNIANTGELFF. The base sequence is TGTGCTAGTGGTTTGGCCCTAACAGACGGGACTAGAAACATCGCGAACACCGGGGAGCTGTTTTTT.